This T cell receptor beta chain is drawn from a study of blood T cells in healthy people across ages. Study observations and caveats: There was no known CMV status for donors, so expanded clonotype changes were possibly confounded.

This clonotype was seen more than once but under ten times. Its cognate antigen is unknown. The authors extracted at least 5 micrograms of total RNA per sample. V lost 0 bases to trimming and J lost 4 bases; unmatched junction nucleotides: 15. The V gene's germline CDR1 is SGHRS and CDR2 YFSETQ. The CDR3 runs 19 residues. PCR was performed a second time for roughly 6 to 12 cycles using a sample-barcoded 5' primer and a J-beta primer mix. TCRdb redid the calling of the 5' RACE reads with MiXCR, one entry per CDR3 protein. Of 1.5 million to 2 million distinct CDR3 sequences listed, roughly 50% were seen once; the top ten hold around 2.1%.

Sequenced: blood. The chain carries TRBV5-1 and TRBJ2-1, with 8 bases fitting TRBD1. The receptor comes from a woman between 35 and 50 years old in good health. The CDR3 nucleotides are TGCGCCAGCAGCTTGGGTGGGACAGGTGATACTTACTCTTACAATGAGCAGTTCTTC. Its translation: CASSLGGTGDTYSYNEQFF.